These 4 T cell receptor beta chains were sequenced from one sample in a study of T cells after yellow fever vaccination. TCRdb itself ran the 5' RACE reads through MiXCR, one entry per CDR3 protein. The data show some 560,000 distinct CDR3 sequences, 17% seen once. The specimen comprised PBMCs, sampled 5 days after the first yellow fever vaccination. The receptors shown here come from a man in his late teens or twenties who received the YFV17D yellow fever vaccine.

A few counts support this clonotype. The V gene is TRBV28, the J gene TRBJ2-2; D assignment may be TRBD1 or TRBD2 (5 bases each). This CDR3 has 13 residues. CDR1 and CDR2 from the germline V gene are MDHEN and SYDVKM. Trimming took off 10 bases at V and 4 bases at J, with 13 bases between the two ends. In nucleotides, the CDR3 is TGTGCCACTGAGCCGGGGCTCACCGGGGAGCTGTTTTTT. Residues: CATEPGLTGELFF.

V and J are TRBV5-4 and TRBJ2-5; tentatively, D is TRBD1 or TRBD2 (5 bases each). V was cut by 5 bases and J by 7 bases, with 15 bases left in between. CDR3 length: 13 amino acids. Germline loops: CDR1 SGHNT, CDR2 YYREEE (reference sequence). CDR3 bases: TGTGCCAGCAGTCGGGACCGTCGAGGGACCCAGTACTTC. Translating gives CASSRDRRGTQYF.

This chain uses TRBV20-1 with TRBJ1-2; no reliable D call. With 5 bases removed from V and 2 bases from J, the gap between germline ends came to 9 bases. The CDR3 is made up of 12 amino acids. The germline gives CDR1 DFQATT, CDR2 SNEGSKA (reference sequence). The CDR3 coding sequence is TGCAGTGCTCTGGCCGGGAACTATGGCTACACCTTC. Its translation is CSALAGNYGYTF.

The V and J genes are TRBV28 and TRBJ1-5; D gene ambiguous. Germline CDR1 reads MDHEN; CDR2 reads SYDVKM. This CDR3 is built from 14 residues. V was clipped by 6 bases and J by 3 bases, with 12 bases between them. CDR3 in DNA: TGTGCCAGCAGCGGTGGAGGAGTCAATCAGCCCCAGCATTTT. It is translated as CASSGGGVNQPQHF.